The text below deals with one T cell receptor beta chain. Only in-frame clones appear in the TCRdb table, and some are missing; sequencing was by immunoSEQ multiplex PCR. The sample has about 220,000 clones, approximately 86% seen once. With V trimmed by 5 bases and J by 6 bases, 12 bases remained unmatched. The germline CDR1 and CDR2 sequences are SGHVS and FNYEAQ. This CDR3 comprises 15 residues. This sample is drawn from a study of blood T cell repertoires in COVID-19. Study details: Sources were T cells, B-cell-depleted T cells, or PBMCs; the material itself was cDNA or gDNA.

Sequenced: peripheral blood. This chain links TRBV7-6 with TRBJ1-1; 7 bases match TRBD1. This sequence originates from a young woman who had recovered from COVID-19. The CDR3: CASSDRDSGAPEAFF. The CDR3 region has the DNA TGTGCCAGCAGCGATCGGGACAGTGGGGCTCCTGAAGCTTTCTTT.